One and the same sample provided the 14 T cell receptor beta chains below, sequenced in a study of blood T cell repertoires in COVID-19. Data came from immunoSEQ multiplex PCR; TCRdb stores just in-frame clones and leaves some out. Of over 200,000 clones in the sample, around 85% were seen once. The sequenced sample consisted of peripheral blood. These receptor sequences come from a middle-aged man with acute or convalescent COVID-19.

The V gene is TRBV5-1, the J gene TRBJ2-5, with TRBD2 matching 9 bases. CDR3 length equals 15 residues. Trimming cost V 2 bases and J 2 bases; bases outside gene matches: 4. Per the germline V gene, CDR1 is SGHRS and CDR2 is YFSETQ. The CDR3 DNA is TGCGCCAGCAGCTTTCCGCTAGCGGGACAAGAGACCCAGTACTTC. Protein product: CASSFPLAGQETQYF.

This clone was counted once. The chain couples TRBV4-1 to TRBJ2-5; unclear D gene. Trimming shortened V by 0 bases and J by 1 base, and 15 bases separated the two germline ends. Per germline, CDR1 MGHRA and CDR2 YSYEKL. CDR3 length: 17 residues. The CDR3 protein is CASSQDQAGEPQETQYF. CDR3 DNA: TGCGCCAGCAGCCAAGATCAGGCAGGTGAACCCCAAGAGACCCAGTACTTC.

The rearrangement uses TRBV9 and TRBJ2-3; D is unclear. V lost 6 bases to trimming and J lost 1 base, with 6 bases between them. Germline lookup yields CDR1 SGDLS and CDR2 YYNGEE. CDR3 length equals 12 residues. CDR3 region: CASTSGTDTQYF. The DNA for the CDR3 is TGTGCCAGCACGTCAGGCACAGATACGCAGTATTTT.

The V call is TRBV19, the J call TRBJ1-2; D may be TRBD1 (5 bases). The CDR3 spans 14 residues. Germline lookup yields CDR1 LNHDA and CDR2 SQIVND (reference sequence). V was pared by 3 bases and J by 7 bases, with 15 bases between. Here the CDR3 DNA reads TGTGCCAGTAGTATTCAGGGTTCGTCGGGTGGCTACACCTTC. Its translation: CASSIQGSSGGYTF. The variable domain in full, completed from reference TRBV19 and TRBJ1-2, reads DGGITQSPKYLFRKEGQNVTLSCEQNLNHDAMYWYRQDPGQGLRLIYYSQIVNDFQKGDIAEGYSVSREKKESFPLTVTSAQKNPTAFYLCASSIQGSSGGYTFGSGTRLTVV.

This chain joins TRBV28 and TRBJ2-3, with D hard to call. This CDR3 region has 15 residues. V was clipped by 1 base and J by 0 bases, with 8 bases between them. Looked up from germline, CDR1 is MDHEN and CDR2 is SYDVKM. CDR3 protein: CASSLYGKSTDTQYF. In DNA form, the CDR3 reads TGTGCCAGCAGTTTATATGGCAAGAGCACAGATACGCAGTATTTT.

This clone was counted only a few times. CDR3 region: CAWILQGSGANVLTF. The CDR3 DNA is TGTGCCTGGATCCTCCAGGGCTCTGGGGCCAACGTCCTGACTTTC. This rearrangement joins TRBV30 to TRBJ2-6; a weak D match, TRBD1 (5 bases). The V and J ends lost 4 bases and 0 bases respectively, with 10 bases between them. This CDR3 is 15 amino acids long. Germline CDR1 reads GTSNPN; CDR2 reads SVGIG (reference sequence).

V is TRBV7-9 and J is TRBJ2-3, with TRBD1 identical over 8 bases. V was pared by 4 bases and J by 0 bases, with 0 bases of the junction left unmatched. This CDR3 contains 14 residues. Germline loops: CDR1 SEHNR, CDR2 FQNEAQ (reference sequence). The CDR3 reads CASSWTGSTDTQYF. The CDR3 nucleotides read TGTGCCAGCAGCTGGACAGGGAGCACAGATACGCAGTATTTT.

The CDR3: CASRIRDRGPYEQYF. The CDR3 DNA reads TGTGCCAGCAGGATCCGGGACAGGGGGCCCTACGAGCAGTACTTC. The V gene is TRBV6-5, the J gene TRBJ2-7; TRBD1 matches at 12 bases. The CDR3 loop spans 15 amino acids. The ends lost 6 bases at V and 2 bases at J; junction bases unmatched: 5. Per germline, CDR1 MNHEY and CDR2 SVGAGI.

V is TRBV5-1 and J is TRBJ1-6; D possibly corresponds to TRBD1 (5 bases). Germline loops: CDR1 SGHRS, CDR2 YFSETQ. V was pared by 4 bases and J by 13 bases, with 15 bases between. The CDR3 is 13 residues long. As DNA, the CDR3 is TGCGCCAGCAGCCCCGGGGAGGGGAGTCCCCTCCACTTT. It encodes CASSPGEGSPLHF.

The J gene is TRBJ1-5, the V gene TRBV28, with D possibly matching TRBD1 (6 bases). The CDR3 spans 12 residues. V dropped 7 bases and J dropped 11 bases, with 15 bases sitting between them. Germline CDR1 and CDR2: MDHEN and SYDVKM. The CDR3 DNA follows: TGTGCCAGCACCTCCACTAACAGGGCCCAGCATTTT. It translates to CASTSTNRAQHF.

The rearrangement uses TRBV5-1 and TRBJ2-3; TRBD2 matches at 11 bases. CDR1 and CDR2 from the germline V gene are SGHRS and YFSETQ. The junction had 12 bases not matched to a gene; V was cut back by 4 bases and J by 2 bases. The CDR3 length is 18 residues. CDR3 protein: CASSIRFTSGGDTDTQYF. The CDR3 DNA follows: TGCGCCAGCAGCATAAGATTTACTAGCGGGGGTGACACAGATACGCAGTATTTT.

The J gene is TRBJ2-6, the V gene TRBV23-1, with TRBD1 identical over 7 bases. TRBV23-1 is flagged as an ORF with uncertain function. This CDR3 region has 18 residues. The trim removed 4 bases at V and 0 bases at J, leaving 9 bases unmatched. CDR3: CASSPRQGNFSGANVLTF. The CDR3 bases are TGCGCCAGCAGTCCGCGACAGGGAAATTTCTCTGGGGCCAACGTCCTGACTTTC.

The chain couples TRBV27 to TRBJ2-5; D possibly corresponds to TRBD1 (5 bases). Deletions cut 5 bases from V and 1 base from J, with 14 bases between. CDR3 length: 15 residues. Germline lookup yields CDR1 MNHEY and CDR2 SMNVEV (reference sequence). CDR3 protein: CASSPLDRLQETQYF. CDR3 DNA: TGTGCCAGCAGTCCCCTTGACAGACTCCAAGAGACCCAGTACTTC.

The J gene is TRBJ2-7, the V gene TRBV2; 8 bases are a match to TRBD2. The CDR3 length is 13 residues. Trimming cost V 9 bases and J 4 bases; bases outside gene matches: 8. Germline V gene lookup returns CDR1 SNHLY and CDR2 FYNNEI. The CDR3 spells CARPRGGQYEQYF. CDR3 coding DNA: TGTGCCAGACCTCGGGGGGGGCAATACGAGCAGTACTTC. The whole variable domain, remainder taken from reference TRBV2 and TRBJ2-7, is EPEVTQTPSHQVTQMGQEVILRCVPISNHLYFYWYRQILGQKVEFLVSFYNNEISEKSEIFDDQFSVERPDGSNFTLKIRSTKLEDSAMYFCARPRGGQYEQYFGPGTRLTVT.